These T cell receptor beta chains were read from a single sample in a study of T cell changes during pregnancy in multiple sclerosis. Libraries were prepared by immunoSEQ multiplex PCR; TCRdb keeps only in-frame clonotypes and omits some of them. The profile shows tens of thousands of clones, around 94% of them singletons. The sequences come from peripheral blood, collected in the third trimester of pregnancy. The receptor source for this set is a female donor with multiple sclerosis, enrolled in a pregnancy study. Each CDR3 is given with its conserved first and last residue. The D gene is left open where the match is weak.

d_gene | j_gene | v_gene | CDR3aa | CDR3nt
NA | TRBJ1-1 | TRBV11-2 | CASTYPAGNTEAFF | TGTGCCAGCACCTACCCCGCAGGGAACACTGAAGCTTTCTTT
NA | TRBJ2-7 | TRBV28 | CASSLYRNTNEQYF | TGTGCCAGCAGTTTATATCGCAACACTAACGAGCAGTACTTC
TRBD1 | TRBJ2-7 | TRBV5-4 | CASSFFAGQGDFEQYF | TGTGCCAGCAGCTTTTTTGCCGGACAGGGGGACTTCGAGCAGTACTTC
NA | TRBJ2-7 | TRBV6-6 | CAVAGLDEQYF | TGTGCCGTCGCAGGGTTGGACGAGCAGTACTTC
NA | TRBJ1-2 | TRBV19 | CASTKPGDPLAYGYTF | TGTGCCAGTACAAAGCCCGGAGATCCTCTCGCCTATGGTTACACCTTC
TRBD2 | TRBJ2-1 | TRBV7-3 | CASSLASTSGSNEQFF | TGTGCCAGCAGCTTAGCTTCTACTAGCGGGAGTAATGAGCAGTTCTTC
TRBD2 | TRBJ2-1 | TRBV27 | CASGYSGNLNEQFF | TGTGCCAGCGGGTATAGCGGGAATCTGAATGAGCAGTTCTTC
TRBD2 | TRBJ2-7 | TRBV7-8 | CASSPSTGTRGYEQYF | TGTGCCAGCAGCCCCTCGACCGGGACTAGGGGTTACGAGCAGTACTTC
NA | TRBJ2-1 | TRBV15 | CATSRDPDEQFF | TGTGCCACCAGCAGAGATCCCGATGAGCAGTTCTTC
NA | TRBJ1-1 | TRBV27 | CASSFEGRNTEAFF | TGTGCCAGCAGTTTCGAGGGTAGGAACACTGAAGCTTTCTTT
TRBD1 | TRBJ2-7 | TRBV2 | CASSSTGTEMLYEQYF | TGTGCCAGCAGTTCTACCGGGACAGAGATGCTTTACGAGCAGTACTTC
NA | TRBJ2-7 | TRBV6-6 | CASTEDRYYEQYF | TGTGCCAGCACCGAAGACAGGTACTACGAGCAGTACTTC
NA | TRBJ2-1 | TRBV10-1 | CASSGRGYNEQFF | TGCGCCAGCAGTGGCCGGGGGTACAATGAGCAGTTCTTC
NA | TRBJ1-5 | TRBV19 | CASSILTENQPQHF | TGTGCCAGTAGTATTTTGACAGAAAATCAGCCCCAGCATTTT
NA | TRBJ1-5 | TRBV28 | CASSLGQPNQPQHF | TGTGCCAGCAGTTTGGGGCAGCCCAATCAGCCCCAGCATTTT
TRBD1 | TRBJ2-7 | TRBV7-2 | CASSSTGTGDYEQYF | TGTGCCAGCAGCTCTACCGGGACAGGGGATTACGAGCAGTACTTC
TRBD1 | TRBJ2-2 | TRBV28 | CASNRFPRTGTANTGELFF | TGTGCCAGCAACCGATTCCCTCGGACAGGGACGGCGAACACCGGGGAGCTGTTTTTT